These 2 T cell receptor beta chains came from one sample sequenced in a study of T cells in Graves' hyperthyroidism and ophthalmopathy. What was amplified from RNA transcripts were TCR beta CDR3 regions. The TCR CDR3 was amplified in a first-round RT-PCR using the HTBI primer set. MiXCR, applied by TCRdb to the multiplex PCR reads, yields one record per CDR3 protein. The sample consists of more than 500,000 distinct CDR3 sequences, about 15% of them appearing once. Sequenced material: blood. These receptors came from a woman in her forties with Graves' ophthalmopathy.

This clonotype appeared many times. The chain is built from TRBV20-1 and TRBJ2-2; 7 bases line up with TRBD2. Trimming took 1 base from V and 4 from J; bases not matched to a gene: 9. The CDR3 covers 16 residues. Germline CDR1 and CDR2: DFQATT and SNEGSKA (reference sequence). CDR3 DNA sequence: TGCAGTGCTAGAGCTGGGGGGAGGGCCCTCACCGGGGAGCTGTTTTTT. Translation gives CSARAGGRALTGELFF.

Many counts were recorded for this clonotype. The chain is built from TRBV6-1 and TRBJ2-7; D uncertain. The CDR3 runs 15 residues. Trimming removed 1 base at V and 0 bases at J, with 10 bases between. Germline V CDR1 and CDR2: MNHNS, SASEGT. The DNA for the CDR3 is TGTGCCAGCAGTGAAGGGGCGTTGAGCTCCTACGAGCAGTACTTC. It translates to CASSEGALSSYEQYF.